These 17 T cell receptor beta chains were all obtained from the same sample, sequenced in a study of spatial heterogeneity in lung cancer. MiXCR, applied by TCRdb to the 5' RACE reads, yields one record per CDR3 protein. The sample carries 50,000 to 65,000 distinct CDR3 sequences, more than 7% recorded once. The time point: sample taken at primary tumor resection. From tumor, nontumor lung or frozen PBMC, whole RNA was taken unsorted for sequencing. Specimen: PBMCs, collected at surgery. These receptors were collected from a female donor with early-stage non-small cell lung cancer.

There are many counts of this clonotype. CDR3 nucleotide sequence: TGTGCCAGCAGGAGAGCGGGAGGGGATGAGACCCAGTACTTC. Translation: CASRRAGGDETQYF. The chain recombines TRBV7-9 with TRBJ2-5; 10 nucleotides match TRBD2. Germline V gives CDR1 SEHNR, CDR2 FQNEAQ (reference sequence). V was pared by 6 bases and J by 5 bases, with 6 bases of the junction left unmatched. The CDR3 runs to 14 residues.

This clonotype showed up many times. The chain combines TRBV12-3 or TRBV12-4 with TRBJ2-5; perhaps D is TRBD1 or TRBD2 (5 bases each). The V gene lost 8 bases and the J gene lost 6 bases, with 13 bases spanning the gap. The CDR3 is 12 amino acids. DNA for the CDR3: TGTGCCAGCGGGGGAGCTTTACAGACCCAGTACTTC. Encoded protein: CASGGALQTQYF.

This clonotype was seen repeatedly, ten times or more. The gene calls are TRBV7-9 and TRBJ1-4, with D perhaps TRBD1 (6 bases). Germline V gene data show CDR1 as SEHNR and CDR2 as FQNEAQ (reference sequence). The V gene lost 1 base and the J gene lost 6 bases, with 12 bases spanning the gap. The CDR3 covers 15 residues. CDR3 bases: TGTGCCAGCAGCTTAGGGACAGTTCAGCATGAAAAACTGTTTTTT. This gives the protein CASSLGTVQHEKLFF.

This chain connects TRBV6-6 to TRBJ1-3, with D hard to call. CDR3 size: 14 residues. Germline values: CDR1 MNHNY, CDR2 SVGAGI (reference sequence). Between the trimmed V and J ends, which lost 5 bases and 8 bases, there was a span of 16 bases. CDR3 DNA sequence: TGTGCCAGCAGTCCGGGCCCTGTCACGGACACCATATATTTT. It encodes CASSPGPVTDTIYF.

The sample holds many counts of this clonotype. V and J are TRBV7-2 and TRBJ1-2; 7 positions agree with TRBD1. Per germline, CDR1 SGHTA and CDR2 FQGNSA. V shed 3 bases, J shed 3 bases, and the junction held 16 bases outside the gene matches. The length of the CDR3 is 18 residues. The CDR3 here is CASSFLEGQLYLYYGYTF. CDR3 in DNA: TGTGCCAGCAGCTTTTTAGAGGGACAGCTCTATCTATACTATGGCTACACCTTC.

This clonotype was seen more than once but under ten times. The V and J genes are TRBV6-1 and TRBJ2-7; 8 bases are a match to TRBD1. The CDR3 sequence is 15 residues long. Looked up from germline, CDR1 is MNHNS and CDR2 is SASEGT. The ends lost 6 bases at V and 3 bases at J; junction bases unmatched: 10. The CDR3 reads CASSLPGQGVYEQYF. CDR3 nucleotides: TGTGCCAGCAGCCTTCCCGGACAGGGAGTCTACGAGCAGTACTTC.

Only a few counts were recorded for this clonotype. In DNA form, the CDR3 reads TGTGCCAGCAGTTCAGAGGGACAGTCAGTATATGGCTACACCTTC. The encoded protein is CASSSEGQSVYGYTF. The chain recombines TRBV12-3 or TRBV12-4 with TRBJ1-2; the match to TRBD1 covers 7 bases. This CDR3 has 15 residues. V was pared by 4 bases and J by 5 bases, with 10 bases of the junction left unmatched.

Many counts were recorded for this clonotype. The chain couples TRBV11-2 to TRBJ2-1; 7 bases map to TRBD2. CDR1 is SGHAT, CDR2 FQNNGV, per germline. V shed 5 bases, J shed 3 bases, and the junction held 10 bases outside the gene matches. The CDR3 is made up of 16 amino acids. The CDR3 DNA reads TGTGCCAGCAGCCCCCGTGGTAGCGGGTACTACAATGAGCAGTTCTTC. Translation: CASSPRGSGYYNEQFF. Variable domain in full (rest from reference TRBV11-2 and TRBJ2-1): EAGVAQSPRYKIIEKRQSVAFWCNPISGHATLYWYQQILGQGPKLLIQFQNNGVVDDSQLPKDRFSAERLKGVDSTLKIQPAKLEDSAVYLCASSPRGSGYYNEQFFGPGTRLTVL.

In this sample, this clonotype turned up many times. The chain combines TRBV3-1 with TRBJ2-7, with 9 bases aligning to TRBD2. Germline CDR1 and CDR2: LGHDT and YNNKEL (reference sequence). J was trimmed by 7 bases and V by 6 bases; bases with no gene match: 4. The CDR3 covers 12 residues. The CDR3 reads CASSATSGEQYV. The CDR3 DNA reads TGTGCCAGCAGTGCGACTAGCGGTGAGCAGTACGTC.

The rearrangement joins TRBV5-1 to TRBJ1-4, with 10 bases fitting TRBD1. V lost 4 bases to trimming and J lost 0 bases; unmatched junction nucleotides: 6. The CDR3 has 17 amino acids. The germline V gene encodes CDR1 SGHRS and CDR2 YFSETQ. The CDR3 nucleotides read TGCGCCAGCAGCCCAGGACAGGGGGTTGCAACTAATGAAAAACTGTTTTTT. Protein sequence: CASSPGQGVATNEKLFF.

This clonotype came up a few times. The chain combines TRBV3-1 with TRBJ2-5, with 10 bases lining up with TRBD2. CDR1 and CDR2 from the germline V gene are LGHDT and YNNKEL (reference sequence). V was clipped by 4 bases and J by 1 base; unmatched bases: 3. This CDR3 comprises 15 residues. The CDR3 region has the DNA TGTGCCAGCAGCCGGCCTAGCGGGAGCCAAGAGACCCAGTACTTC. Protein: CASSRPSGSQETQYF.

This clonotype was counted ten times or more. CDR3 amino acids: CAISDWGGSSYEQYF. The CDR3, as DNA: TGTGCCATCAGTGATTGGGGGGGCTCCTCCTACGAGCAGTACTTC. J is TRBJ2-7 and V is TRBV10-3; tentative D call: TRBD2 (7 bases). CDR3 length: 15 residues. V was trimmed by 3 bases and J by 0 bases, leaving 12 bases between them. CDR1 is ENHRY and CDR2 is SYGVKD in the germline V gene.

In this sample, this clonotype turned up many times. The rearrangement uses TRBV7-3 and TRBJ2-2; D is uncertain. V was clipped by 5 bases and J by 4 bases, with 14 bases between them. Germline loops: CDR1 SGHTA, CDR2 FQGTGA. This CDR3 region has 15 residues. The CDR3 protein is CASSQNLASTGELFF. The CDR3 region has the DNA TGTGCCAGCAGCCAAAACTTGGCTTCCACCGGGGAGCTGTTTTTT.

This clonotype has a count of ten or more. The CDR3 nucleotides are TGTGCCAGCAGTGCATTCCGACTTGAGCAGTACGTC. Its translation: CASSAFRLEQYV. The chain combines TRBV12-3 or TRBV12-4 with TRBJ2-7; D remains ambiguous. CDR3 length: 12 amino acids. V shed 5 bases and J shed 7 bases, with 12 bases lying between them.

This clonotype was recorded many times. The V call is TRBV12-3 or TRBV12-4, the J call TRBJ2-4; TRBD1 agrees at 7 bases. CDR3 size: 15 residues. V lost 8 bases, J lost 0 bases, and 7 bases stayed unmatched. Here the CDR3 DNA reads TGTGCCAGCGGACCGACAGGGCTAGCCAAAAACATTCAGTACTTC. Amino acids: CASGPTGLAKNIQYF.

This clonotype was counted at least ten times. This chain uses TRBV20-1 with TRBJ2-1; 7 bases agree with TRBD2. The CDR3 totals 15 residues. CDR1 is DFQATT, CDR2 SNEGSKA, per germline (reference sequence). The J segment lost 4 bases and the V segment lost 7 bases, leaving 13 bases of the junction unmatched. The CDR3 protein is CSGVRGGSGYNEQFF. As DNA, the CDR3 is TGCAGTGGTGTACGGGGCGGGAGTGGGTACAATGAGCAGTTCTTC.

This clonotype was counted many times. The CDR3 nucleotides read TGTGCCTCGGGCAGTACTCACTATGGCTACACCTTC. It codes for CASGSTHYGYTF. J is TRBJ1-2 and V is TRBV11-3; D is unclear. This CDR3 region has 12 residues. The germline gives CDR1 SGHNT, CDR2 YENEEA. Trimming left V 11 bases short and J 3 bases short, with 13 bases between.